This passage covers 30 T cell receptor beta chains from one sample sequenced in a study of T cell responses to AZD1222 COVID-19 vaccine. Generated by immunoSEQ multiplex PCR, the TCRdb table keeps only in-frame clones and is missing some. Found here are fewer than 200,000 clones, 92% of them singletons; the top ten hold about 10%. The material was peripheral blood, obtained on day 0 of AZD1222 vaccination. The receptors here all came from an adult in good health.

J is TRBJ1-4 and V is TRBV27, with a possible D match to TRBD1 (6 bases). The germline gives CDR1 MNHEY, CDR2 SMNVEV (reference sequence). The length of the CDR3 is 15 residues. V was trimmed by 8 bases and J by 3 bases, leaving 16 bases between them. The chain's CDR3 is CASGQSRQANEKLFF. CDR3 nucleotides: TGTGCCAGCGGACAATCGAGACAGGCTAATGAAAAACTGTTTTTT.

The sample holds one count of this clone. The chain employs TRBV3-1 (or the pseudogene TRBV3-2) and TRBJ1-2, with D maybe TRBD1 (6 bases). Trimming pared 3 bases from V and 7 bases from J, leaving 12 bases between. The CDR3 loop spans 13 amino acids. CDR1 LGHDT and CDR2 YNNKEL come from the germline V gene (reference sequence). The chain's CDR3 is CASSQDSLRGYTF. The DNA for the CDR3 is TGTGCCAGCAGCCAGGACAGTCTCCGTGGCTACACCTTC.

The CDR3 coding sequence is TGTGCCAGCAGCTTTAACGCCGACGCGCCCCAGCATTTT. This sequence encodes CASSFNADAPQHF. This chain links TRBV7-9 with TRBJ1-5; D is undetermined. The CDR3 contains 13 residues. Germline CDR1 and CDR2: SEHNR and FQNEAQ (reference sequence). Between the trimmed V and J ends, which lost 3 bases and 9 bases, there was a span of 12 bases.

J is TRBJ1-1 and V is TRBV5-1; D call uncertain. Germline CDR1 SGHRS, CDR2 YFSETQ. CDR3 length: 13 residues. Between the trimmed V and J ends, which lost 0 bases and 2 bases, there was a span of 5 bases. CDR3 nucleotide sequence: TGCGCCAGCAGCTTGGGGGTAAACACTGAAGCTTTCTTT. This encodes CASSLGVNTEAFF.

CDR3 bases: TGTGCCAGCACCACGGGACTAGCCAAAAACATTCAGTACTTC. It specifies CASTTGLAKNIQYF. The V call is TRBV11-2, the J call TRBJ2-4, with TRBD2 as a possible D gene (6 bases). The CDR3 totals 14 residues. CDR1 is SGHAT, CDR2 FQNNGV, per germline. The germline V and J ends were trimmed by 7 bases and 0 bases, with 10 bases remaining between them.

V is TRBV19 and J is TRBJ1-5; D remains unclear. V lost 8 bases to trimming and J lost 0 bases, with 11 bases between them. The CDR3 covers 14 residues. Germline assignment: CDR1 LNHDA and CDR2 SQIVND (reference sequence). Written as DNA, the CDR3 is TGTGCCAGTCAGCCCCTGGGTAGCAATCAGCCCCAGCATTTT. Translation: CASQPLGSNQPQHF.

The chain couples TRBV27 to TRBJ2-7; TRBD2 matches at 12 bases. Per germline, CDR1 MNHEY and CDR2 SMNVEV (reference sequence). This CDR3 has 15 amino acids. V was clipped by 6 bases and J by 1 base; unmatched bases: 4. The CDR3: CASSGTSGGSYEQYF. As DNA, the CDR3 is TGTGCCAGCAGCGGAACTAGCGGGGGGTCCTACGAGCAGTACTTC.

This clone has just one count. The chain recombines TRBV24-1 with TRBJ2-2; D tentatively reads TRBD1 or TRBD2 (5 bases each). This CDR3 contains 15 residues. Germline V gene sequence: CDR1 KGHDR, CDR2 SFDVKD. V lost 7 bases and J lost 5, with 16 bases in between. CDR3 residues: CATSPGKGRTGELFF. The CDR3 DNA follows: TGTGCCACCAGCCCAGGCAAGGGGAGAACCGGGGAGCTGTTTTTT.

The gene calls are TRBV4-3 and TRBJ2-1; TRBD2 matches at 13 bases. After removal of 1 base from V and 6 bases from J, the junction contained 0 bases not matched to a gene. CDR3 length equals 15 residues. Germline V CDR1 and CDR2: LGHNA, YSLEER. The DNA for the CDR3 is TGCGCCAGCAGCCAAGGACTAGCGGGGGGCAATGAGCAGTTCTTC. It codes for CASSQGLAGGNEQFF.

J is TRBJ1-4 and V is TRBV27; D is unclear. The CDR3 consists of 15 residues. V was clipped by 0 bases and J by 5 bases, with 10 bases between them. Germline CDR1 is MNHEY and CDR2 is SMNVEV (reference sequence). CDR3 residues: CASSLSWGYNEKLFF. The CDR3 bases are TGTGCCAGCAGTTTATCTTGGGGATACAATGAAAAACTGTTTTTT. The full variable domain, with the rest looked up from reference TRBV27 and TRBJ1-4, is EAQVTQNPRYLITVTGKKLTVTCSQNMNHEYMSWYRQDPGLGLRQIYYSMNVEVTDKGDVPEGYKVSRKEKRNFPLILESPSPNQTSLYFCASSLSWGYNEKLFFGSGTQLSVL.

This clone was seen a handful of times. The rearrangement links TRBV4-3 to TRBJ1-1; the match to TRBD1 covers 10 bases. From germline, CDR1 is LGHNA and CDR2 YSLEER. The V segment lost 0 bases and the J segment 5 bases; nucleotides outside the gene matches: 6. CDR3 size: 16 residues. In DNA form, the CDR3 reads TGCGCCAGCAGCCAAGATCGGGGGACAGGGGCAACTGAAGCTTTCTTT. Protein: CASSQDRGTGATEAFF.

The chain recombines TRBV9 with TRBJ2-1; 7 nucleotides match TRBD2. The CDR3 contains 18 residues. V lost 4 bases, J lost 0 bases, and 13 bases stayed unmatched. Germline V CDR1 and CDR2: SGDLS, YYNGEE. The CDR3 loop is CASSPRAGVARSYNEQFF. CDR3 DNA: TGTGCCAGCAGCCCCCGGGCGGGGGTGGCTCGCTCCTACAATGAGCAGTTCTTC.

This sequence joins TRBV4-3 and TRBJ1-2; no clear D. This CDR3 region has 16 residues. The germline gives CDR1 LGHNA, CDR2 YSLEER. V gave up 5 bases and J gave up 3 bases, with 19 bases separating them. This chain's CDR3 is CASSSSAGRGDYGYTF. The DNA of the CDR3 is TGCGCCAGCAGCTCCAGCGCAGGTCGTGGTGACTATGGCTACACCTTC.

The chain is built from TRBV5-6 and TRBJ1-5; D call uncertain. Germline loops: CDR1 SGHDT, CDR2 YYEEEE. This CDR3 contains 17 residues. Trimming took 1 base from V and 0 from J, leaving 14 bases between them. CDR3 DNA: TGTGCCAGCAGCTTGAGTTCACGGGGTTATAGCAATCAGCCCCAGCATTTT. This encodes CASSLSSRGYSNQPQHF.

V is TRBV7-9 and J is TRBJ2-3; 9 bases line up with TRBD2. J lost 2 bases, V lost 4 bases, and 4 bases had no gene match. CDR3 length equals 15 residues. CDR1 is SEHNR, CDR2 FQNEAQ, per germline (reference sequence). The CDR3 sequence is CASSSGLAATDTQYF. CDR3 DNA sequence: TGTGCCAGCAGCTCGGGACTAGCAGCCACAGATACGCAGTATTTT.

This rearrangement joins TRBV2 to TRBJ1-2, with unresolved D. This CDR3 is built from 14 residues. From germline, CDR1 is SNHLY and CDR2 FYNNEI. V gave up 7 bases and J gave up 4 bases, with 16 bases separating them. The CDR3: CASTLAGELYGYTF. Written as DNA, the CDR3 is TGTGCCAGCACCCTTGCCGGGGAGCTCTATGGCTACACCTTC.

Details on this clone: One junction end does not reproduce the germline sequence, and a read error may be involved. V usage is TRBV5-4 and J usage is TRBJ1-6; D is perhaps TRBD1 (6 bases). The CDR3 has 11 amino acids. The V gene's germline CDR1 is SGHNT and CDR2 YYREEE (reference sequence). The chain's CDR3 is CASSLSGVLDF. In DNA form, the CDR3 reads TGTGCCAGCAGCTTGTCAGGGGTCCTGGACTTT. Drawing the rest from reference TRBV5-4 and TRBJ1-6, the complete variable domain is ETGVTQSPTHLIKTRGQQVTLRCSSQSGHNTVSWYQQALGQGPQFIFQYYREEENGRGNFPPRFSGLQFPNYSSELNVNALELDDSALYLCASSLSGVLDFGNGTRLTVT.

About this clone: Other DNA variants within this sample encode the same CDR3. The V and J genes are TRBV30 and TRBJ1-3; unclear D gene. V was shortened by 2 bases and J by 0 bases, with 8 bases between the two germline ends. The CDR3 is 14 residues long. CDR1 is GTSNPN and CDR2 is SVGIG in the germline V gene (reference sequence). CDR3 sequence reads: CAWSTGSSGNTIYF. CDR3 nucleotides: TGTGCCTGGAGTACCGGGAGCTCTGGAAACACCATATATTTT.

Only one count was recorded for this clone. The chain joins TRBV7-2 to TRBJ1-1; D may be TRBD1 (5 bases). The CDR3 has 13 residues. The germline V gene has CDR1 SGHTA and CDR2 FQGNSA. With 5 bases removed from V and 4 bases from J, the gap between germline ends came to 11 bases. CDR3 sequence: CASSAQGSTEAFF. Here the CDR3 DNA reads TGTGCCAGCAGCGCTCAGGGCAGCACTGAAGCTTTCTTT.

This chain joins TRBV27 and TRBJ2-2, with D uncertain. CDR1 MNHEY and CDR2 SMNVEV come from the germline V gene (reference sequence). The CDR3 contains 18 residues. Trimming removed 6 bases from V and 0 bases from J, with 20 bases in between. The CDR3 sequence: CASSPRLTQFANTGELFF. Here the CDR3 DNA reads TGTGCCAGCAGCCCCCGACTCACGCAGTTCGCGAACACCGGGGAGCTGTTTTTT.

V gene TRBV24-1 combines with J gene TRBJ2-1; 8 nucleotides agree with TRBD1. The V gene end was trimmed by 3 bases and the J gene end by 3 bases; junction bases not matched to a gene: 9. The germline V gene encodes CDR1 KGHDR and CDR2 SFDVKD. CDR3 size: 17 residues. The CDR3 DNA follows: TGTGCCACCAGTGATACCTTGACAGGGGCTAACTACAATGAGCAGTTCTTC. Protein sequence: CATSDTLTGANYNEQFF.

The chain employs TRBV7-9 and TRBJ1-2; D is uncertain. Trimming removed 0 bases at V and 4 bases at J, with 12 bases between. CDR3 length equals 15 residues. In germline, CDR1 is SEHNR, CDR2 FQNEAQ (reference sequence). Written as DNA, the CDR3 is TGTGCCAGCAGCTTAGCCCGGAGCATTACCTATGGCTACACCTTC. It codes for CASSLARSITYGYTF.

V gene TRBV24-1 combines with J gene TRBJ2-1; maybe TRBD2 (5 bases). The CDR3 is 14 amino acids. V lost 4 bases and J lost 5, with 11 bases in between. The V gene's germline CDR1 is KGHDR and CDR2 SFDVKD. In nucleotides, the CDR3 is TGTGCCACCAGTGAGGCTAGCCCAGACAATGAGCAGTTCTTC. Protein product: CATSEASPDNEQFF.

The chain combines TRBV7-2 with TRBJ2-7, with unresolved D. The CDR3 is 13 residues long. In germline, CDR1 is SGHTA, CDR2 FQGNSA. V was pared by 2 bases and J by 6 bases, with 11 bases between. DNA of the CDR3: TGTGCCAGCAGCTTATCTGTCTGGGCCGAGCAGTACTTC. As protein: CASSLSVWAEQYF.

The chain links TRBV15 to TRBJ2-7; no reliable D call. This CDR3 region has 15 residues. V was trimmed by 0 bases and J by 1 base, leaving 10 bases between them. The germline gives CDR1 LNHNV, CDR2 YYDKDF (reference sequence). This CDR3 reads CATSRDRLLSYEQYF. CDR3 DNA: TGTGCCACCAGCAGAGATAGGTTGCTATCCTACGAGCAGTACTTC.

V is TRBV3-1 (or the pseudogene TRBV3-2) and J is TRBJ1-2; D is undetermined. The ends were cut back, 1 base at V and 8 bases at J, with 17 bases in the middle. There are 15 residues in the CDR3. Germline CDR1 reads LGHDT; CDR2 reads YNNKEL (reference sequence). CDR3 sequence reads: CASSQGGGEGRGYTF. Here the CDR3 DNA reads TGTGCCAGCAGCCAAGGGGGAGGTGAGGGAAGGGGCTACACCTTC.

The CDR3 loop is CASSSRDKTGELFF. CDR3 coding DNA: TGTGCCAGCAGCTCCCGGGACAAAACCGGGGAGCTGTTTTTT. The rearrangement links TRBV7-9 to TRBJ2-2; tentative D call: TRBD1 (6 bases). Germline V lookup: CDR1 SEHNR, CDR2 FQNEAQ (reference sequence). The CDR3 is made up of 14 amino acids. V lost 4 bases, J lost 5 bases, and 11 bases lay in between. Full variable domain (outside the CDR3, taken from reference TRBV7-9 and TRBJ2-2): DTGVSQNPRHKITKRGQNVTFRCDPISEHNRLYWYRQTLGQGPEFLTYFQNEAQLEKSRLLSDRFSAERPKGSFSTLEIQRTEQGDSAMYLCASSSRDKTGELFFGEGSRLTVL.

The gene calls are TRBV12-3 or TRBV12-4 and TRBJ2-5, with D possibly matching TRBD1 (5 bases). The CDR3 has 13 residues. Trimming took 6 bases from V and 1 from J, leaving 9 bases between them. The CDR3 bases are TGTGCCAGCAGATCGGACATCCAAGAGACCCAGTACTTC. Translation gives CASRSDIQETQYF.

The chain recombines TRBV24-1 with TRBJ1-4; no firm D call. The length of the CDR3 is 16 residues. Per germline, CDR1 KGHDR and CDR2 SFDVKD. Trimming took 2 bases from V and 0 from J, leaving 9 bases between them. Here the CDR3 reads CATSDWAYATNEKLFF. CDR3 DNA sequence: TGTGCCACCAGTGATTGGGCTTATGCAACTAATGAAAAACTGTTTTTT.

This rearrangement joins TRBV6-2 or TRBV6-3 to TRBJ2-1, with 10 positions matching TRBD2. The junction had 14 bases not matched to a gene; V was cut back by 6 bases and J by 9 bases. The CDR3 sequence is 16 residues long. Germline V gives CDR1 MNHEY, CDR2 SVGEGT. The CDR3 nucleotides read TGTGCCAGCAGCTCCTCAGCGGGGGGGCTTGGAGGTGAGCAGTTCTTC. Protein sequence: CASSSSAGGLGGEQFF.